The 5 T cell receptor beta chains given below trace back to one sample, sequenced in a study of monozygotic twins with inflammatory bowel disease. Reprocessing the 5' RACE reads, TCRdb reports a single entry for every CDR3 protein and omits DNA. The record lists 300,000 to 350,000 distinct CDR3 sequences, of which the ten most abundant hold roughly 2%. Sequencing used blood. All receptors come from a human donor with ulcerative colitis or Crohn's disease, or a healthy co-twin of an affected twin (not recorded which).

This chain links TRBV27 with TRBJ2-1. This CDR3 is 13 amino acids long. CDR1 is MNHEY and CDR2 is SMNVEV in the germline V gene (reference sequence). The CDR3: CAIASFPYNEQFF.

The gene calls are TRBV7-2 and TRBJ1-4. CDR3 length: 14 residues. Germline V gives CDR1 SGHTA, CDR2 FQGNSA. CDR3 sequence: CASSLVGSRTELFF.

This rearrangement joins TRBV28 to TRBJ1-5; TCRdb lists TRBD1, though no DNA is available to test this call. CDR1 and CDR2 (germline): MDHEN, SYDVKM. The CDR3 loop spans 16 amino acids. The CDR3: CASSSGIVTVGEPQHF.

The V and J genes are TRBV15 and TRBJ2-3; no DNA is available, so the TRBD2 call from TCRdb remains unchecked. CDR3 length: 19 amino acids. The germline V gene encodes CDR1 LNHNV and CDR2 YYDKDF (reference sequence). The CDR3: CATSRRTSGGAGVADTQYF.

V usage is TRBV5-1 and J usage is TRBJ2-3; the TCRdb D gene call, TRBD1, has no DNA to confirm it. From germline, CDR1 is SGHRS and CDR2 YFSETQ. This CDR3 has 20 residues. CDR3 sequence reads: CASSRTGIRGGAKTTDTQYF.